The 25 T cell receptor beta chains reported below all come from one sample, sequenced in a study of control samples from healthy donors and cancer patients. The data were produced by immunoSEQ multiplex PCR, yet TCRdb's version contains in-frame clones alone and is incomplete. The sample yields 100,000 or so clones, roughly 92% seen once. The sequencing sample was made of blood. The receptor source for this set is a woman aged 25 to 45 in good health.

The J gene is TRBJ2-1, the V gene TRBV9, with D possibly being TRBD1 (6 bases). Germline CDR1 SGDLS, CDR2 YYNGEE. CDR3 size: 15 residues. Deletions cut 0 bases from V and 12 bases from J, with 19 bases between. The CDR3 protein is CASSVVGLGAAVQFF. In DNA form, the CDR3 reads TGTGCCAGCAGCGTAGTTGGGTTGGGGGCGGCGGTGCAGTTCTTC.

V usage is TRBV15 and J usage is TRBJ2-1, with 9 nucleotides matching TRBD2. There are 16 residues in the CDR3. Losses at the gene ends were 9 bases for V and 4 bases for J; bases not matched to a gene: 13. The germline gives CDR1 LNHNV, CDR2 YYDKDF (reference sequence). The DNA for the CDR3 is TGTGCCACTAGCTCCAGCGGGAGGCGCCCTTACAATGAGCAGTTCTTC. Encoded protein: CATSSSGRRPYNEQFF.

This chain links TRBV5-6 with TRBJ2-7, with a weak D call TRBD2 (5 bases). Germline V gene data show CDR1 as SGHDT and CDR2 as YYEEEE. Trimming took 4 bases from V and 2 from J, leaving 13 bases between them. The CDR3 sequence is 14 residues long. The CDR3 coding sequence is TGTGCCAGCAGCCAACTAGGACGCGCCTACGAGCAGTACTTC. Protein product: CASSQLGRAYEQYF.

The chain uses TRBV14 and TRBJ1-1, with unresolved D. Trimming took off 2 bases at V and 1 base at J, with 5 bases between the two ends. Germline-derived CDR1 and CDR2 are SGHDN and FVKESK. CDR3 size: 13 residues. The CDR3 here is CASSQFRNTEAFF. In nucleotides, the CDR3 is TGTGCCAGCAGCCAATTTAGGAACACTGAAGCTTTCTTT.

The gene calls are TRBV28 and TRBJ2-1; TRBD2 matches at 7 bases. V gave up 7 bases and J gave up 3 bases; unmatched junction bases: 9. This CDR3 contains 15 residues. Germline V lookup: CDR1 MDHEN, CDR2 SYDVKM. This chain's CDR3 is CASTQGGRIYNEQFF. CDR3 sequence (DNA): TGTGCCAGCACCCAGGGCGGGAGAATCTACAATGAGCAGTTCTTC.

The chain combines TRBV11-2 with TRBJ1-3; 7 bases fit TRBD1. Germline loops: CDR1 SGHAT, CDR2 FQNNGV. V gave up 4 bases and J gave up 2 bases; unmatched junction bases: 2. This CDR3 comprises 14 residues. The CDR3 DNA follows: TGTGCCAGCAGCTCGACAGGGACTGGAAACACCATATATTTT. Amino acids: CASSSTGTGNTIYF. The whole variable domain, remainder taken from reference TRBV11-2 and TRBJ1-3, is EAGVAQSPRYKIIEKRQSVAFWCNPISGHATLYWYQQILGQGPKLLIQFQNNGVVDDSQLPKDRFSAERLKGVDSTLKIQPAKLEDSAVYLCASSSTGTGNTIYFGEGSWLTVV.

The genes are TRBV19 and TRBJ1-1; tentatively, D is TRBD1 (5 bases). The CDR3 is 14 residues long. Trimming left V 3 bases short and J 1 base short, with 9 bases between. The germline CDR1 and CDR2 sequences are LNHDA and SQIVND (reference sequence). The CDR3 is CASSIGQGNTEAFF. CDR3 DNA sequence: TGTGCCAGTAGTATCGGGCAGGGGAACACTGAAGCTTTCTTT. Drawing the rest from reference TRBV19 and TRBJ1-1, the complete variable domain is DGGITQSPKYLFRKEGQNVTLSCEQNLNHDAMYWYRQDPGQGLRLIYYSQIVNDFQKGDIAEGYSVSREKKESFPLTVTSAQKNPTAFYLCASSIGQGNTEAFFGQGTRLTVV.

This clone was counted once. This chain connects TRBV2 to TRBJ1-5, with D maybe TRBD1 (5 bases). Trimming took off 4 bases at V and 2 bases at J, with 9 bases between the two ends. CDR3 length: 14 residues. Germline V gives CDR1 SNHLY, CDR2 FYNNEI. CDR3 loop: CASSAKGRNQPQHF. CDR3 bases: TGTGCCAGCAGTGCCAAGGGGCGCAATCAGCCCCAGCATTTT.

The chain joins TRBV10-2 to TRBJ1-4, with D unresolved. The CDR3 runs to 14 residues. Trimming shortened V by 4 bases and J by 7 bases, and 13 bases separated the two germline ends. Germline values: CDR1 WSHSY, CDR2 SAAADI. The DNA for the CDR3 is TGCGCCAGCAGTGGGCAGGCCCCTGGTGAAAAACTGTTTTTT. Amino acids: CASSGQAPGEKLFF.

The chain joins TRBV7-2 to TRBJ1-2; D gene ambiguous. The ends were cut back, 5 bases at V and 1 base at J, with 8 bases in the middle. Germline CDR1 is SGHTA and CDR2 is FQGNSA. CDR3 length: 13 residues. CDR3 coding DNA: TGTGCCAGCAGCCCCCAGCTTAACTATGGCTACACCTTC. This encodes CASSPQLNYGYTF.

The V and J genes are TRBV6-6 and TRBJ1-3; the match to TRBD1 covers 7 bases. The CDR3 contains 14 residues. The V and J ends lost 10 bases and 0 bases, in that order; junction bases with no gene match: 6. Germline V CDR1 and CDR2: MNHNY, SVGAGI (reference sequence). The CDR3 sequence: CAIRDSNSGNTIYF. CDR3 coding DNA: TGTGCCATTCGGGACAGCAACTCTGGAAACACCATATATTTT.

This CDR3 reads CASSSPPYEQYF. DNA for the CDR3: TGTGCCAGCAGTTCCCCCCCCTACGAGCAGTACTTC. The chain has TRBV28 and TRBJ2-7; D gene unclear. This CDR3 region has 12 residues. Trimming took off 4 bases at V and 2 bases at J, with 6 bases between the two ends. Germline CDR1 reads MDHEN; CDR2 reads SYDVKM.

This chain links TRBV5-1 with TRBJ1-4; 8 bases agree with TRBD1. The CDR3 contains 13 residues. The V gene's germline CDR1 is SGHRS and CDR2 YFSETQ. Trimming removed 4 bases from V and 12 bases from J; junction bases left unmatched: 8. The CDR3 region has the DNA TGCGCCAGCAGCAGGACAGGGCAGGCAGAACTGTTTTTT. This translates into CASSRTGQAELFF.

V usage is TRBV9 and J usage is TRBJ2-2; 9 bases are a match to TRBD2. After removal of 4 bases from V and 0 bases from J, the junction contained 4 bases not matched to a gene. The CDR3 covers 16 residues. Per germline, CDR1 SGDLS and CDR2 YYNGEE. The DNA of the CDR3 is TGTGCCAGCAGCACCCGACTAGCGGCGAACACCGGGGAGCTGTTTTTT. This sequence encodes CASSTRLAANTGELFF.

The rearrangement links TRBV20-1 to TRBJ2-7; TRBD1 agrees at 8 bases. Unmatched junction bases numbered 2, after V lost 3 bases and J lost 4 bases. This CDR3 region has 12 residues. The germline V gene encodes CDR1 DFQATT and CDR2 SNEGSKA (reference sequence). The CDR3 nucleotides read TGCAGTGCTAGTGGACAGGGATACGAGCAGTACTTC. This encodes CSASGQGYEQYF.

The chain joins TRBV3-1 (or the pseudogene TRBV3-2) to TRBJ2-4; possibly TRBD2 for D (7 bases). Germline-derived CDR1 and CDR2 are LGHDT and YNNKEL (reference sequence). The CDR3 has 13 residues. The V end was cut by 3 bases, the J end by 7 bases, with 10 bases between. The chain's CDR3 is CASSQGGGNIQYF. DNA for the CDR3: TGTGCCAGCAGCCAGGGAGGGGGTAACATTCAGTACTTC.

This chain links TRBV11-2 with TRBJ1-4, with D hard to call. Trimming cost V 5 bases and J 8 bases, with 12 bases left between them. In germline, CDR1 is SGHAT, CDR2 FQNNGV. The CDR3 length is 13 residues. The CDR3 DNA sequence: TGTGCCAGCAGCCCGCAAATGAGGGAAAAACTGTTTTTT. It specifies CASSPQMREKLFF.

This chain connects TRBV15 to TRBJ1-1; unclear D gene. The V and J ends lost 0 bases and 4 bases respectively, with 15 bases between them. This CDR3 has 16 residues. CDR1 LNHNV and CDR2 YYDKDF come from the germline V gene (reference sequence). The CDR3 nucleotides read TGTGCCACCAGCAGAGATCCCGGAAGGATGGGCACTGAAGCTTTCTTT. Translation gives CATSRDPGRMGTEAFF.

The chain uses TRBV20-1 and TRBJ2-1; TRBD1 might be the D (6 bases). Germline V lookup: CDR1 DFQATT, CDR2 SNEGSKA (reference sequence). V lost 3 bases to trimming and J lost 12 bases, with 12 bases between them. The CDR3 covers 11 residues. The CDR3 nucleotides are TGCAGTGCTAGCCCGGACAGAGGGCAGTTCTTC. This translates into CSASPDRGQFF.

This clone has only one observation. Sequence at one end of the junction differs from germline and may be a read error. Other DNA sequences within the sample encode an identical CDR3. The rearrangement links TRBV3-1 (or the pseudogene TRBV3-2) to TRBJ2-3; possible D gene TRBD1, 6 bases. Germline CDR1 LGHDT, CDR2 YNNKEL (reference sequence). This CDR3 spans 12 amino acids. CDR3 sequence (DNA): TGTGCCAGTAGCCTTATCAGGGGAGCGCAGTATTTT. Protein: CASSLIRGAQYF.

V usage is TRBV27 and J usage is TRBJ1-1; the D is unclear. V shed 6 bases and J shed 5 bases, with 13 bases lying between them. The CDR3 spans 13 residues. Looked up from germline, CDR1 is MNHEY and CDR2 is SMNVEV (reference sequence). For the CDR3, the DNA is TGTGCCAGCAGCAAATCTTGGGAGACTGAAGCTTTCTTT. This translates into CASSKSWETEAFF.

The chain combines TRBV3-1 (or the pseudogene TRBV3-2) with TRBJ1-1; no clear D. Trimming left V 0 bases short and J 5 bases short, with 13 bases between. CDR3 length: 15 residues. The V gene's germline CDR1 is LGHDT and CDR2 YNNKEL (reference sequence). The CDR3 region is CASSQDPGSRTEAFF. For the CDR3, the DNA is TGTGCCAGCAGCCAAGACCCGGGAAGCCGTACTGAAGCTTTCTTT.

The chain links TRBV18 to TRBJ1-4, with a weak D call TRBD1 (5 bases). The CDR3 is made up of 16 amino acids. V was clipped by 4 bases and J by 5 bases, with 17 bases between them. The germline CDR1 and CDR2 sequences are KGHSH and LQKENI. CDR3 in DNA: TGTGCCAGCTCACAGTTCTCCCAGGGACGGAATGAAAAACTGTTTTTT. Protein sequence: CASSQFSQGRNEKLFF.

The genes are TRBV30 and TRBJ1-1; no reliable D call. The CDR3 is 13 residues long. Per germline, CDR1 GTSNPN and CDR2 SVGIG (reference sequence). V lost 3 bases, J lost 7 bases, and 15 bases lay in between. CDR3 in DNA: TGTGCCTGGAGCCTCCGGACGGAGAATGAAGCTTTCTTT. The encoded protein is CAWSLRTENEAFF. Together with reference TRBV30 and TRBJ1-1, the CDR3 gives the full variable domain: SQTIHQWPATLVQPVGSPLSLECTVEGTSNPNLYWYRQAAGRGLQLLFYSVGIGQISSEVPQNLSASRPQDRQFILSSKKLLLSDSGFYLCAWSLRTENEAFFGQGTRLTVV.

The CDR3 DNA sequence: TGTGCCAGCAGTGAAGTTGTACAGGGTGAGAGCGGCACTGAAGCTTTCTTT. Its translation: CASSEVVQGESGTEAFF. The chain couples TRBV2 to TRBJ1-1; perhaps TRBD1 as D (6 bases). This CDR3 spans 17 amino acids. V shed 1 base and J shed 4 bases, with 19 bases lying between them. Per the germline V gene, CDR1 is SNHLY and CDR2 is FYNNEI.